This passage covers 28 T cell receptor beta chains from one sample sequenced in a study of blood T cell repertoires in COVID-19. Here immunoSEQ multiplex PCR was the method, and the copy in TCRdb shows in-frame clones only, minus some. Among about 130,000 clones listed, about 83% were seen once. Sample: peripheral blood. Receptors originate from a man aged 55 to 70 with acute or convalescent COVID-19.

The chain is built from TRBV18 and TRBJ1-5; D gene unclear. The germline V gene has CDR1 KGHSH and CDR2 LQKENI. V lost 6 bases and J lost 8, with 14 bases in between. The CDR3 is 13 amino acids. Here the CDR3 DNA reads TGTGCCAGCTCTGGCGCGTTCGAGGAGCCCCAGCATTTT. Protein product: CASSGAFEEPQHF.

The chain couples TRBV28 to TRBJ2-4; D possibly corresponds to TRBD1 (5 bases). Germline V gene sequence: CDR1 MDHEN, CDR2 SYDVKM. Trimming took 1 base from V and 7 from J, leaving 11 bases between them. The CDR3 covers 14 residues. The CDR3 here is CASSLSDSFNIQYF. The DNA of the CDR3 is TGTGCCAGCAGTTTATCAGACAGTTTTAACATTCAGTACTTC.

The V and J genes are TRBV3-1 (or the pseudogene TRBV3-2) and TRBJ1-2, with D possibly matching TRBD1 (6 bases). CDR1 is LGHDT and CDR2 is YNNKEL in the germline V gene (reference sequence). There are 14 residues in the CDR3. Deletions cut 5 bases from V and 4 bases from J, with 14 bases between. The CDR3 here is CASSNTGFGYGYTF. The CDR3 coding sequence is TGTGCCAGCAGCAATACAGGGTTCGGCTATGGCTACACCTTC.

The rearrangement joins TRBV2 to TRBJ2-7; TRBD1 might be the D (5 bases). Deletions cut 2 bases from V and 6 bases from J, with 14 bases between. The V gene's germline CDR1 is SNHLY and CDR2 FYNNEI. The CDR3 extends over 14 amino acids. The DNA of the CDR3 is TGTGCCAGCAGTGAACAGGGATCGGTGTCCGAGCAGTACTTC. As protein: CASSEQGSVSEQYF. Full variable domain (remainder filled in from reference TRBV2 and TRBJ2-7): EPEVTQTPSHQVTQMGQEVILRCVPISNHLYFYWYRQILGQKVEFLVSFYNNEISEKSEIFDDQFSVERPDGSNFTLKIRSTKLEDSAMYFCASSEQGSVSEQYFGPGTRLTVT.

The J gene is TRBJ1-6, the V gene TRBV25-1, with D hard to call. This CDR3 comprises 15 residues. CDR1 is MGHDK, CDR2 SYGVNS, per germline. The V end lost 3 bases, the J end lost 4 bases, and 10 bases lay between the germline ends. This chain's CDR3 is CASSDHDGYNSPLHF. The CDR3 DNA follows: TGTGCCAGCAGTGACCATGACGGGTATAATTCACCCCTCCACTTT.

The chain combines TRBV6-2 or TRBV6-3 with TRBJ2-2, with 8 bases matching TRBD2. With V trimmed by 1 base and J by 6 bases, 10 bases remained unmatched. In germline, CDR1 is MNHEY, CDR2 SVGEGT. The CDR3 covers 17 residues. The CDR3 nucleotides read TGTGCCAGCAGTTACTACGGACTAGCCTCACTCCCCGGGGAGCTGTTTTTT. This translates into CASSYYGLASLPGELFF.

The chain couples TRBV19 to TRBJ2-7; the match to TRBD1 covers 12 bases. Unmatched junction bases numbered 9, after V lost 1 base and J lost 5 bases. In germline, CDR1 is LNHDA, CDR2 SQIVND (reference sequence). This CDR3 contains 17 residues. The CDR3 sequence is CASSIAHAGQGAHEQYF. The DNA of the CDR3 is TGTGCCAGTAGTATAGCTCATGCGGGACAGGGGGCCCACGAGCAGTACTTC.

The chain employs TRBV5-5 and TRBJ1-1, with 11 bases aligning to TRBD1. V shed 0 bases and J 7 bases; nucleotides not matched to a gene: 5. From germline, CDR1 is SGHKS and CDR2 YYEKEE (reference sequence). This CDR3 comprises 15 residues. In nucleotides, the CDR3 is TGTGCCAGCAGCTTGGCCGTGGGACAGGGGGTTGAAGCTTTCTTT. As protein: CASSLAVGQGVEAFF. The full variable domain, in which reference TRBV5-5 and TRBJ1-1 provide the parts outside the CDR3, is DAGVTQSPTHLIKTRGQQVTLRCSPISGHKSVSWYQQVLGQGPQFIFQYYEKEERGRGNFPDRFSARQFPNYSSELNVNALLLGDSALYLCASSLAVGQGVEAFFGQGTRLTVV.

The rearrangement links TRBV28 to TRBJ1-4, with D possibly matching TRBD1 (5 bases). V was shortened by 3 bases and J by 3 bases, with 11 bases between the two germline ends. The length of the CDR3 is 15 residues. CDR1 is MDHEN, CDR2 SYDVKM, per germline. CDR3 DNA: TGTGCCAGCAGTTTGCCAGGGAGGGCTAATGAAAAACTGTTTTTT. Amino acid sequence: CASSLPGRANEKLFF. Variable domain in full (rest from reference TRBV28 and TRBJ1-4): DVKVTQSSRYLVKRTGEKVFLECVQDMDHENMFWYRQDPGLGLRLIYFSYDVKMKEKGDIPEGYSVSREKKERFSLILESASTNQTSMYLCASSLPGRANEKLFFGSGTQLSVL.

Note on this clone: At one end the junction does not follow the germline gene, possibly because of a read error. The chain uses TRBV5-3 and TRBJ2-6; D may be TRBD1 (5 bases). TRBV5-3 qualifies as an ORF whose function is uncertain. The length of the CDR3 is 17 residues. The CDR3 coding sequence is TGTGCCAGAAGCTTGCCAGGACAAATCTCTGGGGCCAACGTTCTGACTTTC. This sequence encodes CARSLPGQISGANVLTF.

The chain employs TRBV5-4 and TRBJ1-3; D may be TRBD1 (5 bases). The CDR3 runs to 14 residues. V was clipped by 3 bases and J by 7 bases, with 14 bases between them. Germline values: CDR1 SGHNT, CDR2 YYREEE (reference sequence). CDR3 in DNA: TGTGCCAGCAGCTATGGGGGGATTGGGAACACCATATATTTT. It encodes CASSYGGIGNTIYF.

The V call is TRBV19, the J call TRBJ2-7, with D possibly TRBD1 on 6 matching bases. The CDR3 consists of 14 residues. CDR1 and CDR2 from the germline V gene are LNHDA and SQIVND (reference sequence). Trimming shortened V by 4 bases and J by 4 bases, and 14 bases separated the two germline ends. The CDR3 is CASSTQGWNYEQYF. The CDR3 DNA follows: TGTGCCAGTAGTACACAGGGTTGGAATTACGAGCAGTACTTC.

This chain links TRBV29-1 with TRBJ1-2; D may be TRBD1 (6 bases). Germline assignment: CDR1 SQVTM and CDR2 ANQGSEA. Between the trimmed V and J ends, which lost 7 bases and 8 bases, there was a span of 20 bases. CDR3 length: 13 residues. CDR3 DNA: TGCAGCGCCCACCCTTCGGGGGGCTTAGGCTACACCTTC. The encoded protein is CSAHPSGGLGYTF.

This chain connects TRBV6-5 to TRBJ1-1, with a tentative D call TRBD1 (6 bases). The germline gives CDR1 MNHEY, CDR2 SVGAGI. Trimming took off 2 bases at V and 6 bases at J, with 13 bases between the two ends. The length of the CDR3 is 14 residues. CDR3 sequence: CASSYGTPGSEAFF. The DNA for the CDR3 is TGTGCCAGCAGTTACGGGACACCGGGTTCTGAAGCTTTCTTT.

The genes are TRBV28 and TRBJ1-1; D is ambiguous. The V gene's germline CDR1 is MDHEN and CDR2 SYDVKM. The V end lost 4 bases, the J end lost 9 bases, and 12 bases lay between the germline ends. CDR3 length: 12 amino acids. This CDR3 is CASSSPGRKAFF. The CDR3 DNA reads as TGTGCCAGCAGTTCTCCGGGTCGAAAAGCTTTCTTT.

Here the CDR3 reads CASSQEQPNLGRLATNEKLFF. In DNA, the CDR3 is TGTGCCAGCAGCCAAGAACAACCCAATCTGGGGCGGCTTGCAACTAATGAAAAACTGTTTTTT. The J gene is TRBJ1-4, the V gene TRBV3-1 (or the pseudogene TRBV3-2); possibly TRBD1 for D (5 bases). In germline, CDR1 is LGHDT, CDR2 YNNKEL (reference sequence). V was pared by 0 bases and J by 0 bases, with 23 bases between. CDR3 length: 21 residues.

V and J are TRBV19 and TRBJ1-5, with D perhaps TRBD1 (5 bases). Germline-derived CDR1 and CDR2 are LNHDA and SQIVND (reference sequence). V lost 3 bases and J lost 0, with 12 bases in between. This CDR3 has 16 amino acids. The CDR3 coding sequence is TGTGCCAGTAGTATTCTCAGCAGGGCTAGCAATCAGCCCCAGCATTTT. It yields the protein CASSILSRASNQPQHF.

The rearrangement joins TRBV7-8 to TRBJ1-2, with 7 bases matching TRBD1. CDR1 is SGHVS and CDR2 is FQNEAQ in the germline V gene. V lost 1 base to trimming and J lost 4 bases; unmatched junction nucleotides: 9. The CDR3 length is 16 residues. As DNA, the CDR3 is TGTGCCAGCAGCTTAGGATCTGGAAGACAGGGCTATGGCTACACCTTC. Amino acids: CASSLGSGRQGYGYTF.

The chain joins TRBV10-2 to TRBJ1-6, with a tentative D call TRBD1 (5 bases). Deletions cut 3 bases from V and 3 bases from J, with 18 bases between. Germline V lookup: CDR1 WSHSY, CDR2 SAAADI. The CDR3 is made up of 18 amino acids. This CDR3 is CASSDHSPWGDYNSPLHF. CDR3 coding DNA: TGCGCCAGCAGTGATCACTCCCCTTGGGGGGACTATAATTCACCCCTCCACTTT.

DNA of the CDR3: TGTGCCAGTAGTATCGGACAGCCCGGGGCCCAGCATTTT. Its translation is CASSIGQPGAQHF. The chain has TRBV19 and TRBJ1-5; TRBD1 might be the D (6 bases). Deletions cut 3 bases from V and 11 bases from J, with 14 bases between. The CDR3 is 13 residues long. Germline CDR1 LNHDA, CDR2 SQIVND (reference sequence).

V is TRBV6-2 or TRBV6-3 and J is TRBJ2-5; 16 bases line up with TRBD2. The CDR3 is 18 amino acids. V lost 2 bases and J lost 5; bases outside the gene matches: 8. Germline CDR1 is MNHEY and CDR2 is SVGEGT. The CDR3, as DNA: TGTGCCAGCAGTTACGGCGGGACTAGCGGGAGGGCACGGGAGACCCAGTACTTC. Its translation: CASSYGGTSGRARETQYF.

V and J are TRBV30 and TRBJ2-7, with 9 bases identical to TRBD2. After removal of 2 bases from V and 7 bases from J, the junction contained 6 bases not matched to a gene. Per germline, CDR1 GTSNPN and CDR2 SVGIG (reference sequence). The CDR3 is 13 residues long. CDR3 amino acids: CAWSWGTSSEQYF. The DNA of the CDR3 is TGTGCCTGGAGTTGGGGGACTAGCAGTGAGCAGTACTTC.

This clone has only one observation. The rearrangement joins TRBV6-5 to TRBJ1-1, with a tentative D call TRBD1 (6 bases). Germline assignment: CDR1 MNHEY and CDR2 SVGAGI. There are 14 residues in the CDR3. Between the trimmed V and J ends, which lost 0 bases and 1 base, there was a span of 6 bases. CDR3: CASSYSDRNTEAFF. The CDR3 DNA follows: TGTGCCAGCAGTTACTCGGACAGGAACACTGAAGCTTTCTTT.

The chain couples TRBV19 to TRBJ2-5; a possible D gene is TRBD1 (6 bases). Germline V gene sequence: CDR1 LNHDA, CDR2 SQIVND (reference sequence). Trimming stripped 1 base from V and 4 bases from J, with 10 bases between. The CDR3 is 14 residues long. CDR3 amino acids: CASSIGSRGETQYF. As DNA, the CDR3 is TGTGCCAGTAGTATAGGAAGCAGGGGAGAGACCCAGTACTTC.

The chain joins TRBV9 to TRBJ1-3; D possibly corresponds to TRBD1 (5 bases). Trimming removed 1 base at V and 0 bases at J, with 8 bases between. The CDR3 has 15 amino acids. Germline lookup yields CDR1 SGDLS and CDR2 YYNGEE. The CDR3 DNA sequence: TGTGCCAGCAGCGTAACCCAGGGCTCTGGAAACACCATATATTTT. This encodes CASSVTQGSGNTIYF.

This clone was observed once. CDR3 bases: TGTGCCAGCAGCTTAGGCGGGGGACAAGAGACCCAGTACTTC. This codes for CASSLGGGQETQYF. The chain carries TRBV7-3 and TRBJ2-5; 7 nucleotides line up with TRBD2. J gave up 2 bases and V 2 bases, and 2 bases lay outside the gene matches. Germline CDR1 reads SGHTA; CDR2 reads FQGTGA. This CDR3 is 14 amino acids long. The full variable domain, its missing parts supplied by reference TRBV7-3 and TRBJ2-5, is GAGVSQTPSNKVTEKGKYVELRCDPISGHTALYWYRQSLGQGPEFLIYFQGTGAADDSGLPNDRFFAVRPEGSVSTLKIQRTERGDSAVYLCASSLGGGQETQYFGPGTRLLVL.

The chain joins TRBV5-4 to TRBJ1-1; 11 nucleotides match TRBD1. This CDR3 spans 15 amino acids. The trim removed 7 bases at V and 4 bases at J, leaving 9 bases unmatched. Per the germline V gene, CDR1 is SGHNT and CDR2 is YYREEE (reference sequence). The CDR3 is CASQPPGQGGTEAFF. CDR3 nucleotide sequence: TGTGCCAGCCAACCCCCGGGACAGGGGGGCACTGAAGCTTTCTTT.

This chain connects TRBV5-1 to TRBJ1-5; 7 bases agree with TRBD1. With V trimmed by 3 bases and J by 5 bases, 5 bases remained unmatched. The CDR3 runs to 14 residues. Germline CDR1 is SGHRS and CDR2 is YFSETQ. As DNA, the CDR3 is TGCGCCAGCAGCTCGGGGGACAGAGATCAGCCCCAGCATTTT. Protein product: CASSSGDRDQPQHF.